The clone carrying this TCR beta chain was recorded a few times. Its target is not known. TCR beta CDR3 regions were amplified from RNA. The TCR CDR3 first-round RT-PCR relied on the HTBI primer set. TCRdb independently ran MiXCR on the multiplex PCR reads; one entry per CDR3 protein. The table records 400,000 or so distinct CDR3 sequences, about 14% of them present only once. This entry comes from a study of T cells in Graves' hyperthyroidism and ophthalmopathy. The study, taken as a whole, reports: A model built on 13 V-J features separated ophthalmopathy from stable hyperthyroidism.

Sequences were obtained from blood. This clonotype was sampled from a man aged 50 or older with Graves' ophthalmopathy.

The CDR3 loop is CASSVDVRNNYGYTF. The CDR3 DNA is TGTGCCAGCAGCGTAGATGTCAGGAATAACTATGGCTACACCTTC. The chain recombines TRBV9 with TRBJ1-2; D call uncertain. The germline V gene encodes CDR1 SGDLS and CDR2 YYNGEE. This CDR3 comprises 15 residues. The V and J ends lost 0 bases and 1 base respectively, with 10 bases between them.